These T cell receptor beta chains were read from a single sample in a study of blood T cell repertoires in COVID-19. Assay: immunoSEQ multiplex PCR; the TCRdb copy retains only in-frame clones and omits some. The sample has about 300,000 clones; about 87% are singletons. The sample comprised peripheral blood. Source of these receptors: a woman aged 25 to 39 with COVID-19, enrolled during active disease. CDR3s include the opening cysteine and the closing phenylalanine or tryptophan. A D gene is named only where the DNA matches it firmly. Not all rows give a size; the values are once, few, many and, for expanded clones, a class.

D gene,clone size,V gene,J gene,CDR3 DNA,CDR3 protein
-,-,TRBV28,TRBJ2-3,TGTGCCAGCAACGATGGGGCGAAGGACGGTTCAGATACGCAGTATTTT,CASNDGAKDGSDTQYF
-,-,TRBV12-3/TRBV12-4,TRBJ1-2,TGTGCCAGCAACTTCAGACAGGTTCGTGGCTACACCTTC,CASNFRQVRGYTF
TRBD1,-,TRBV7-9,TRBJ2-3,TGTGCCAGCAGCTACCGGGACAGAAGCACAGATACGCAGTATTTT,CASSYRDRSTDTQYF
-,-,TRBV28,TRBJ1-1,TGTGCCAGCAGTCAGCTTGCGGGGGTGGCCACTGAAGCTTTCTTT,CASSQLAGVATEAFF
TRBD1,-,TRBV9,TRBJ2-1,TGTGCCAGCAGCGCCCCCGTGGACAGGGCTGACCATGAGCAGTTCTTC,CASSAPVDRADHEQFF
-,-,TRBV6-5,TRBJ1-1,TGTGCCAGCGGTTTGGGCCGAATGAACACTGAAGCTTTCTTT,CASGLGRMNTEAFF
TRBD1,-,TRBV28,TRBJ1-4,TGTGCCAGCAGTTTCCCACAGGGGATCTACGAAAAACTGTTTTTT,CASSFPQGIYEKLFF
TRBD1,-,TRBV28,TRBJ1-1,TGTGCCAGCAGTTCTGGGACAGCGAACACTGAAGCTTTCTTT,CASSSGTANTEAFF
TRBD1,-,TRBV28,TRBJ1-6,TGTGCCAGCAGTTCCCGGACAGGGGCTAATTCACCCCTCCACTTT,CASSSRTGANSPLHF
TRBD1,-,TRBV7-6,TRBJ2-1,TGTGCCAGCAGCTTAGCACAGGGGAAGACGTACAATGAGCAGTTCTTC,CASSLAQGKTYNEQFF
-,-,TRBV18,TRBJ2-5,TGTGCCAGCTCACCACCTAGGGGTTTCCCTAGTTCGGAGACCCAGTACTTC,CASSPPRGFPSSETQYF
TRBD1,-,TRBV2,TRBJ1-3,TGTGCCAGCAGTCTGACAGGGGCCTCTGGAAACACCATATATTTT,CASSLTGASGNTIYF
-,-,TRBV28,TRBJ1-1,TGTGCCAGCAGTTTCATGACTGAAGCTTTCTTT,CASSFMTEAFF
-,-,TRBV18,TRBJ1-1,TGTGCCAGCTCACAAGGAAACGGGAACATGAACACTGAAGCTTTCTTT,CASSQGNGNMNTEAFF
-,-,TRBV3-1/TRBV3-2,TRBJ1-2,TGTGCCAGCAGCCAAGAGTCAGGTGGGTCTTATGGCTACACCTTC,CASSQESGGSYGYTF
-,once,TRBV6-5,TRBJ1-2,TGTGCCAGCAGTCAGCCTCGGGGGGCTAACTATGGCTACACCTTC,CASSQPRGANYGYTF
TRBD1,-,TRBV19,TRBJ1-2,TGTGCCAGTAGTATAGGTTTCGCGGACAGGGCGTTCTATGGCTACACCTTC,CASSIGFADRAFYGYTF
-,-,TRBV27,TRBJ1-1,TGTGCCAGCAGTTTTCAGGGTGGGTACACTGAAGCTTTCTTT,CASSFQGGYTEAFF
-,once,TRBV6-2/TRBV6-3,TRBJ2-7,TGTGCCAGCAGTCTACGTGAGACTAACTCCTACGAGCAGTACTTC,CASSLRETNSYEQYF
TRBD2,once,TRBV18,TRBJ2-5,TGTGCCAGCTCCCTCGGACTAGCGGGGGGGCGAGAGACCCAGTACTTC,CASSLGLAGGRETQYF
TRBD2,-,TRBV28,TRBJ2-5,TGTGCCAGCAGTTTTCGGACTAGCGGGGGGGCCGGGGAGACCCAGTACTTC,CASSFRTSGGAGETQYF
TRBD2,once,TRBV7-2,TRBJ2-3,TGTGCCAGCAGCGAAGTACTCGGACTAGCGGGGGGAGGAGATACGCAGTATTTT,CASSEVLGLAGGGDTQYF
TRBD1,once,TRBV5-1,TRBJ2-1,TGCGCCAGCAGCTTTATGGACAGGGAGCGGGATGAGCAGTTCTTC,CASSFMDRERDEQFF
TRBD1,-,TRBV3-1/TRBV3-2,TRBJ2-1,TGTGCCAGCAGCAGCGGGACAGGGTCGTACAATGAGCAGTTCTTC,CASSSGTGSYNEQFF
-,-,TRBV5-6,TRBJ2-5,TGTGCCAGCAGCTTGGGACTTTACCAAGAGACCCAGTACTTC,CASSLGLYQETQYF
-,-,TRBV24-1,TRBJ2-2,TGTGCCACCAGTGAGGCTACAGGGAACACCGGGGAGCTGTTTTTT,CATSEATGNTGELFF
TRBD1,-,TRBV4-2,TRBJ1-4,TGTGCCAGCAGCCCCGGACAGGGCGGGGAAAAACTGTTTTTT,CASSPGQGGEKLFF
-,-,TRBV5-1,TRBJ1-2,TGCGCCAGCAGCTTTGCCGACAGTCGCGACTATGGCTACACCTTC,CASSFADSRDYGYTF
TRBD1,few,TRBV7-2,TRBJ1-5,TGTGCCAGCAGCTTAGGGGACAGCTTCCCTCCAAATCAGCCCCAGCATTTT,CASSLGDSFPPNQPQHF
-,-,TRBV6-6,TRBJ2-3,TGTGCCAGCAGTTCTGGACATAGCACAGATACGCAGTATTTT,CASSSGHSTDTQYF
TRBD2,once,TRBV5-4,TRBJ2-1,TGTGCCAGCAGCGCCCCCCGGGGGGGGAATGAGCAGTTCTTC,CASSAPRGGNEQFF
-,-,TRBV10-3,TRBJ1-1,TGTGCCATCAGTGGAGGATTTGGGAACACTGAAGCTTTCTTT,CAISGGFGNTEAFF
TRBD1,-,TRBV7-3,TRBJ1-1,TGTGCCAGCAGCACTACAGGGGACACTGAAGCTTTCTTT,CASSTTGDTEAFF
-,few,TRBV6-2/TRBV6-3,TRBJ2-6,TGTGCCAGCAGTTACGAAGGCGGCTCTGGGGCCAACGTCCTGACTTTC,CASSYEGGSGANVLTF
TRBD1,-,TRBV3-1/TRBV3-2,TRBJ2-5,TGTGCCAGCAGCCAATGGGACAGGGGAACCCAAGAGACCCAGTACTTC,CASSQWDRGTQETQYF
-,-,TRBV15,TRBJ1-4,TGTGCCACCAGGGTCGGTTTAGGTGGAGTCGAAAAACTGTTTTTT,CATRVGLGGVEKLFF
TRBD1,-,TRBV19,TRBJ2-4,TGTGCCAGTAGTGCGTGGGACAGCCTAGCCAAAAACATTCAGTACTTC,CASSAWDSLAKNIQYF
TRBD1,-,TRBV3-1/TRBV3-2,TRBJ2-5,TGTGCCAGCAGCCACAGTCGCCTAGTGACAGGGCTGGGAGAGACCCAGTACTTC,CASSHSRLVTGLGETQYF
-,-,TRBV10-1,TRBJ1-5,TGCGCCAGCAGTGAGGTAGCAGACAGGCCCAAAATAAATCAGCCCCAGCATTTT,CASSEVADRPKINQPQHF
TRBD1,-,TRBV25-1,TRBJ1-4,TGTGCCAGCAGTGGGACAGGGGTTGTTAGTGAAAAACTGTTTTTT,CASSGTGVVSEKLFF
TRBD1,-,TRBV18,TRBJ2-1,TGTGCCAGCTCACAGAGTCAGGGGGTAGGTTCCTACAATGAGCAGTTCTTC,CASSQSQGVGSYNEQFF
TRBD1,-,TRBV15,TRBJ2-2,TGTGCCACCTCAACCGGGACAGCCTTTTTGGCCGGGGAGCTGTTTTTT,CATSTGTAFLAGELFF
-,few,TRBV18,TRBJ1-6,TGTGCCAGCTCACCTGACAGGTTAGCCTTCAATTCACCCCTCCACTTT,CASSPDRLAFNSPLHF
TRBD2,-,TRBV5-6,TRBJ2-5,TGTGCCAGCAGCTCAACTAGCGCCCAAGAGACCCAGTACTTC,CASSSTSAQETQYF
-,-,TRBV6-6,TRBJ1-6,TGTGCCAGCAGCGCCGTCCGAGATAATTCACCCCTCCACTTT,CASSAVRDNSPLHF
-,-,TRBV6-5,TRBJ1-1,TGTGCCAGCAGTCCGGACAGAATGAACACTGAAGCTTTCTTT,CASSPDRMNTEAFF
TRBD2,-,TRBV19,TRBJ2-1,TGTGCCAGTAGTATTTGGGGAGGGGATGAGCAGTTCTTC,CASSIWGGDEQFF
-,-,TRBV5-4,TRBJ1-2,TGTGCCAGCAGCCCCACAGGATTAAGGGGCTACACCTTC,CASSPTGLRGYTF
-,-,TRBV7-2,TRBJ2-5,TGTGCCAGCAGACGCGGGGGCCACGAGACCCAGTACTTC,CASRRGGHETQYF
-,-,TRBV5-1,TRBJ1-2,TGCGCCAGCAGCTTGGCGGGTTTGTATGGCTACACCTTC,CASSLAGLYGYTF
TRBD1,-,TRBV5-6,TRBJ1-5,TGTGCCAGCAGCCACGGGACAGGGGGCCAGCCCCAGCATTTT,CASSHGTGGQPQHF
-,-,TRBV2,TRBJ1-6,TGTGCCAGCAGTGAACACGGGGAGAATTCACCCCTCCACTTT,CASSEHGENSPLHF
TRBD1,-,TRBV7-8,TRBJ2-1,TGTGCCAGCAGCTCGCGACCGGGACAGGACAATGAGCAGTTCTTC,CASSSRPGQDNEQFF
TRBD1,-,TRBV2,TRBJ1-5,TGTGCCAGCAGCTACGACAGGGGGCTTCAGCCCCAGCATTTT,CASSYDRGLQPQHF
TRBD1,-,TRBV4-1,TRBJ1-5,TGCGCCAGCAGCCCCCGGGTGGCAGGGGGTACCAATCAGCCCCAGCATTTT,CASSPRVAGGTNQPQHF
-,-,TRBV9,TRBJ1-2,TGTGCCAGCAGCTCCCATGGACAGTACTATGGCTACACCTTC,CASSSHGQYYGYTF
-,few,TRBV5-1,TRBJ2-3,TGCGCCAGCAGCTTACAACGGGCAGATACGCAGTATTTT,CASSLQRADTQYF
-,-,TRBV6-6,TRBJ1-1,TGTGCCAGCAGTCCACAGGGCACTGAAGCTTTCTTT,CASSPQGTEAFF